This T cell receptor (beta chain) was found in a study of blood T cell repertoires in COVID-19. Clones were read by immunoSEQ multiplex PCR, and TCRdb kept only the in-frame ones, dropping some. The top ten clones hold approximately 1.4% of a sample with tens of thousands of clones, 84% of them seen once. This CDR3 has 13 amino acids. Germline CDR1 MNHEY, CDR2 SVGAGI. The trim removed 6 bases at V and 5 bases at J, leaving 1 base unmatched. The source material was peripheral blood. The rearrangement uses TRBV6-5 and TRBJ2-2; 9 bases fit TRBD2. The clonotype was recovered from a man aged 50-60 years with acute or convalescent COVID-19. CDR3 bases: TGTGCCAGCAGGAGCGGGAGGACCGGGGAGCTGTTTTTT. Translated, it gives CASRSGRTGELFF.